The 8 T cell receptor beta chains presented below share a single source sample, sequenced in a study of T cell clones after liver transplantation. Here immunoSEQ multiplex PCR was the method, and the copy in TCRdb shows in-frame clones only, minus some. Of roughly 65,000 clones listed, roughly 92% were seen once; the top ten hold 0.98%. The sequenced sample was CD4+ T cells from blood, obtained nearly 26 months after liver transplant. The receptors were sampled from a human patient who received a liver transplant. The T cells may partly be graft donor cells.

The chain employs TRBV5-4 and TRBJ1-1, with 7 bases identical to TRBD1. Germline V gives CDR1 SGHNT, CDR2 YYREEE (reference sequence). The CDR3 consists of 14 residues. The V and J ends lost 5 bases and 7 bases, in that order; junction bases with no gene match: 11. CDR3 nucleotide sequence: TGTGCCAGCAGAAAACCGGGACAGAATATTGAAGCTTTCTTT. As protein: CASRKPGQNIEAFF.

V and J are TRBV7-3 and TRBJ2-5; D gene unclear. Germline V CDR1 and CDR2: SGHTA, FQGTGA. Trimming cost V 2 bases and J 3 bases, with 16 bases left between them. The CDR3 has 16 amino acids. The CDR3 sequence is CASSLRPSLGEETQYF. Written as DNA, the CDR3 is TGTGCCAGCAGCTTACGACCGTCCCTTGGCGAAGAGACCCAGTACTTC.

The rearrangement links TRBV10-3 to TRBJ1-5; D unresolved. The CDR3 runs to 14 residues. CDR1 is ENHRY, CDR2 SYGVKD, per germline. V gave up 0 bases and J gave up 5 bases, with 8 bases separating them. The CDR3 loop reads CAISESTRDQPQHF. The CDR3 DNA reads TGTGCCATCAGTGAGTCGACCCGGGATCAGCCCCAGCATTTT.

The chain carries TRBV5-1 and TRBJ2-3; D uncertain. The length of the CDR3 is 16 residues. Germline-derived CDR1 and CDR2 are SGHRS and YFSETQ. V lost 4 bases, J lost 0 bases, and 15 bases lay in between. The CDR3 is CASSPLGTTSTDTQYF. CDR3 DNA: TGCGCCAGCAGCCCCCTCGGCACGACTAGCACAGATACGCAGTATTTT.

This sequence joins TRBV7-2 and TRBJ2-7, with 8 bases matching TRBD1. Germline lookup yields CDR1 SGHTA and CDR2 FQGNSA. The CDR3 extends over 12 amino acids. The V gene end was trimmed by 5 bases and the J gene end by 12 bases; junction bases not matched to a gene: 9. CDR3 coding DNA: TGTGCCAGCAGCCAATTCGGGACAGGAGTGTACTTC. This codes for CASSQFGTGVYF.

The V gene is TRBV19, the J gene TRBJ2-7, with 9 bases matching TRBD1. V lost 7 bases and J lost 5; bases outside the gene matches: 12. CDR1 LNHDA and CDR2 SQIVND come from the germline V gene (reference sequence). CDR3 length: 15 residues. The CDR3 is CASMDRGGTYHEQYF. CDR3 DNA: TGTGCCAGTATGGACAGGGGCGGCACATATCACGAGCAGTACTTC.

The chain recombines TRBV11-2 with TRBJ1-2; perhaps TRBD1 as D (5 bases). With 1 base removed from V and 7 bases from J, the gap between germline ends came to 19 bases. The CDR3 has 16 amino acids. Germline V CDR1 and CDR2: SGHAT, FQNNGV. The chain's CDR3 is CASSLGLGRADSGYTF. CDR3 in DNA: TGTGCCAGCAGCTTAGGTCTGGGCAGGGCGGATTCTGGCTACACCTTC.

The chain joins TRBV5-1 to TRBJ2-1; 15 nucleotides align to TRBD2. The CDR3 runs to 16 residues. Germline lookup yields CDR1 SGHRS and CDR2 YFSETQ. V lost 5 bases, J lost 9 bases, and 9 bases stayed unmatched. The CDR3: CASSFGLAGGVSEQFF. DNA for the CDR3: TGCGCCAGCAGTTTTGGACTAGCGGGAGGGGTAAGTGAGCAGTTCTTC.